The present entry profiles one T cell receptor (beta chain) with its context. Germline V gene sequence: CDR1 SEHNR, CDR2 FQNEAQ (reference sequence). V lost 5 bases to trimming and J lost 3 bases; unmatched junction nucleotides: 7. This CDR3 spans 15 amino acids. The entry originates in a study of regulatory T cells in long-lasting Graves disease. Investigators prepared the TCR beta libraries by applying iRepertoire HTBI primers and Arm-PCR of CDR3 regions. From the multiplex PCR reads, TCRdb called clonotypes with MiXCR, one entry per CDR3 protein. The sample lists around 450,000 distinct CDR3 sequences, approximately 15% seen once, with about 7.8% in the top ten. Sample time point: newly diagnosed GD, antithyroid drugs for less than 3 months. Researchers made the TCR library from RNA that was extracted from PBMCs. The sample was also linked to a second study, of T cells in Graves' hyperthyroidism and ophthalmopathy.

The source is a middle-aged woman with Graves disease. Sequencing was performed on peripheral blood mononuclear cells (PBMCs), taken at new diagnosis, from a patient treated with antithyroid drugs. J is TRBJ2-1 and V is TRBV7-9; 7 bases map to TRBD2. The chain's CDR3 is CASSHTSEIYNEQFF. CDR3 nucleotides: TGTGCCAGCAGCCATACTAGCGAGATCTACAATGAGCAGTTCTTC.